This T cell receptor beta chain was identified during a study of blood T cell repertoires in COVID-19. The cohort comprised adults aged 18 to 89 years residing in about two dozen US areas. Sequencing was performed with immunoSEQ multiplex PCR; in TCRdb, only in-frame clones are kept and a portion is missing. This repertoire shows about 160,000 clones, around 89% found once; its top ten account for about 6.6%. CDR3 length: 13 amino acids. Germline V gene sequence: CDR1 KGHDR, CDR2 SFDVKD. The germline V and J ends were trimmed by 1 base and 4 bases, with 7 bases remaining between them. The source material was PBMCs or T cells enriched from blood (not recorded which). The V call is TRBV24-1, the J call TRBJ2-7; no reliable D call. The clonotype originates from a woman between 50 and 59 years old who had recovered from COVID-19. The CDR3 DNA reads as TGTGCCACCAGTGATTTCCGCAGATACGAGCAGTACTTC. This encodes CATSDFRRYEQYF.